This record covers a single TCR beta chain. Trimming left V 4 bases short and J 2 bases short, with 14 bases between. Germline CDR1 reads SGHTA; CDR2 reads FQGNSA. There are 16 residues in the CDR3. The study ran its PCR with 60 Vbeta and 13 Jbeta primers. The protocol was immunoSEQ multiplex PCR, while the TCRdb copy is restricted to in-frame clones and leaves out a portion. The sample lists 150,000 to 200,000 clones; less than 85% were seen once. The data were taken from a study of cytomegalovirus exposure and HLA in healthy donors. V usage is TRBV7-2 and J usage is TRBJ1-4; D may be TRBD1 (6 bases). Sequenced input: PBMCs. The sequence was collected from a boy younger than 18 in good health and CMV-seronegative. CDR3 nucleotides: TGTGCCAGCAGCTCCCAGGGGCGCTTTACTAATGAAAAACTGTTTTTT. Its protein is CASSSQGRFTNEKLFF.